The clone carrying this TCR beta chain was recorded a few times. Its cognate antigen is unknown. With 8 bases clipped from V and 4 bases from J, the junction kept 3 bases outside the gene matches. The CDR3 length is 12 residues. Germline loops: CDR1 SQVTM, CDR2 ANQGSEA. The sample is drawn from a study of shared clonotypes between healthy human individuals. Background on the study: Donor composition was two women and three men, aged 18 to 49.

Study observations and caveats: The generation probabilities recorded for non-shared clonotypes fell below those of clonotypes shared by all four donors.

Naivety among CD8 cells was defined by CD45RO negativity and positive CCR7 selection, thereby excluding terminally differentiated effector memory CD45RA+ cells. Adults of Caucasian background living in Nashville, Tennessee made up all donors. Running of the assay took place at deep level. Profiling relied on immunoSEQ multiplex PCR, and the TCRdb table lists in-frame clones only, not all of them. The table shows roughly 2.1 million clones, with roughly 91% occurring only once. The sequence derives from a man younger than 35 in good health. Some clones in this sample may be carry-over from other donors' samples. The sample consisted of naive CD8+ T cells from PBMCs. The gene calls are TRBV29-1 and TRBJ1-5, with 9 bases identical to TRBD1. The CDR3 bases are TGCAGCACAGGGACAGGGAATCAGCCCCAGCATTTT. Protein sequence: CSTGTGNQPQHF.